These T cell receptor beta chains were read from a single sample in a study of blood T cell repertoires in COVID-19. Sequencing used immunoSEQ multiplex PCR; TCRdb keeps in-frame clones, though not all of them. There are about 180,000 clones in the sample; 89% occur only once, and approximately 2.3% lies in the top ten. Input material: PBMCs or T cells enriched from blood (not recorded which). These receptors were taken from a woman in her forties with acute COVID-19. CDR3s include the opening cysteine and the closing phenylalanine or tryptophan. A D gene is named only where the DNA matches it firmly. Clone size is not always given. Where it is, it says once, few, many or a class for expanded clones.

v_gene	d_gene	abundance	j_gene	CDR3nt	CDR3aa
TRBV4-1	.	.	TRBJ2-5	TGCGCCAGCAGCCAAGATCGGGGGGCCGGGGAGACCCAGTACTTC	CASSQDRGAGETQYF
TRBV7-2	TRBD1	.	TRBJ2-2	TGTGCCAGCAGACAGGGGCGCCCCACCGGGGAGCTGTTTTTT	CASRQGRPTGELFF
TRBV27	TRBD2	.	TRBJ2-7	TGTGCCAGCAGTTTCCTTAAGACAGAGCGGGGGGGCGAGCAGTACTTC	CASSFLKTERGGEQYF
TRBV5-6	.	.	TRBJ1-2	TGTGCCAGCAGCTTGGTGGGGAGGGTGGATGGCTACACCTTC	CASSLVGRVDGYTF
TRBV10-2	.	.	TRBJ1-6	TGCGCCAGCAGTGAGCGAATATCCGGGACAACGGTCCACTTT	CASSERISGTTVHF
TRBV9	TRBD1	.	TRBJ1-6	TGTGCCAGCAGTGAGGGACAGGGGTATCCCTATAATTCACCCCTCCACTTT	CASSEGQGYPYNSPLHF
TRBV12-5	TRBD1	.	TRBJ2-7	TGTGCTAGTTCGACGCGACAGGGCTCTATCCGCTACGAGCAGTACTTC	CASSTRQGSIRYEQYF
TRBV19	TRBD1	.	TRBJ2-2	TGTGCCAGTAGCGGGGCTCGCGGGCAGGGGGCTACCGGGGAGCTGTTTTTT	CASSGARGQGATGELFF
TRBV6-2/TRBV6-3	.	.	TRBJ1-6	TGTGCCAGCAGTTACGGGGGACAAGTGCCCGCGCCCCTCCACTTT	CASSYGGQVPAPLHF
TRBV3-1/TRBV3-2	.	.	TRBJ1-6	TGTGCCAGCAGCCAAGGAAGGAGAGGTTCACCCCTCCACTTT	CASSQGRRGSPLHF
TRBV27	.	.	TRBJ1-3	TGTGCCAGCAGTCCCCAGACAGTCGGCTCTGGAAACACCATATATTTT	CASSPQTVGSGNTIYF
TRBV7-2	TRBD2	.	TRBJ2-7	TGTGCCAGCAGCCAGGGGGGGCTAGCGGGACTCGAGCAGTACTTC	CASSQGGLAGLEQYF
TRBV3-1/TRBV3-2	TRBD2	once	TRBJ2-1	TGTGCCAGCAGCCAGACGGGAGGGCCCAATGAGCAGTTCTTC	CASSQTGGPNEQFF
TRBV10-1	.	.	TRBJ1-2	TGCGCCACCAAAATAACAGGGCTCGGTGGCTATGGCTACACCTTC	CATKITGLGGYGYTF
TRBV18	.	.	TRBJ2-3	TGTGCCAGCTCACCTAGCTTCGACCTCAAAATCACAGATACGCAGTATTTT	CASSPSFDLKITDTQYF
TRBV10-2	.	.	TRBJ2-7	TGCGCCAGCAGCTCCGAACGGACTCCCTTTTACGAGCAGTACTTC	CASSSERTPFYEQYF
TRBV3-1/TRBV3-2	TRBD2	.	TRBJ2-5	TGTGCCAGCAGCCAAGGCTTCAGAGTATCGGGGGGAGAGACCCAGTACTTC	CASSQGFRVSGGETQYF
TRBV27	TRBD1	.	TRBJ1-6	TGTGCCAGCAGTTGGCAGGGGGATTCACCCCTCCACTTT	CASSWQGDSPLHF
TRBV2	TRBD2	few	TRBJ2-1	TGTGCTCGGGCTAGCGGGGACTACAATGAGCAGTTCTTC	CARASGDYNEQFF
TRBV7-2	.	.	TRBJ1-2	TGTGCCAGCAGCTCTAGCCCAAGATATGGCTACACCTTC	CASSSSPRYGYTF
TRBV19	TRBD1	.	TRBJ1-1	TGTGCCAGTAGTAACCACTTCAGGGGGCCCACTGAAGCTTTCTTT	CASSNHFRGPTEAFF
TRBV4-3	TRBD2	.	TRBJ2-7	TGCGCCAGCAGCCGGGGAGCGGGAGAAGCCTACGAGCAGTACTTC	CASSRGAGEAYEQYF
TRBV7-2	TRBD1	.	TRBJ2-2	TGTGCCAGCAGCGTGGGACAGGTCACGAACACCGGGGAGCTGTTTTTT	CASSVGQVTNTGELFF
TRBV3-1/TRBV3-2	.	.	TRBJ1-2	TGTGCCAGCAGCCGGGACCCTCGGGGGGCAAAGAACTATGGCTACACCTTC	CASSRDPRGAKNYGYTF
TRBV5-6	TRBD1	.	TRBJ2-5	TGTGCCAGCAGCTTGTCAGGGGGCAGTACGGAGACCCAGTACTTC	CASSLSGGSTETQYF
TRBV4-1	.	.	TRBJ2-6	TGCGCCAGCAGCCAAGATCCACAGGGTAACCCGTCTGGGGCCAACGTCCTGACTTTC	CASSQDPQGNPSGANVLTF
TRBV3-1/TRBV3-2	TRBD2	.	TRBJ2-3	TGTGCCAGCAGCCAAGGGCCCGCTAGCGGGGGGGCCATAGATACGCAGTATTTT	CASSQGPASGGAIDTQYF
TRBV4-3	.	.	TRBJ2-3	TGCGCCAGCAGCCAAGATCTGGCTGGGGGCATAACAGATACGCAGTATTTT	CASSQDLAGGITDTQYF
TRBV27	TRBD2	.	TRBJ2-3	TGTGCCAGCAGTTCTCTAGCGGGGCCCACAGATACGCAGTATTTT	CASSSLAGPTDTQYF
TRBV2	TRBD1	.	TRBJ2-5	TGTGCCAGCACGGGTGACAGGGGGTTCCCCCCCCAAGAGACCCAGTACTTC	CASTGDRGFPPQETQYF
TRBV7-3	.	.	TRBJ1-1	TGTGCCAGCAGCCCAACTCGGACTTCGAACACTGAAGCTTTCTTT	CASSPTRTSNTEAFF
TRBV19	.	.	TRBJ1-2	TGTGCCAGTAGTATAGGCGACAGAAACTATGGCTACACCTTC	CASSIGDRNYGYTF
TRBV15	TRBD1	.	TRBJ2-7	TGTGCCACCAGAAAAGACGGACAGGGGTCCTACGAGCAGTACTTC	CATRKDGQGSYEQYF
TRBV7-2	TRBD1	.	TRBJ2-7	TGTGCCAGCAGCTTAATGGCTATGAGACAGGGAGAGCAGTACTTC	CASSLMAMRQGEQYF
TRBV30	TRBD2	once	TRBJ2-3	TGTGCCTGTGGGGGACTAGCGGGGTACACAGATACGCAGTATTTT	CACGGLAGYTDTQYF
TRBV11-2	TRBD2	once	TRBJ2-7	TGTGCCAGCAGCTTAGGGAGCGGGAATGTCTACGAGCAGTACTTC	CASSLGSGNVYEQYF
TRBV11-3	TRBD2	.	TRBJ2-5	TGTGCCAGCAGCTCACACGGGACTATAGAGTACCAAGAGACCCAGTACTTC	CASSSHGTIEYQETQYF
TRBV18	.	.	TRBJ2-7	TGTGCCAGCTCACCGGCGGGCCGCTACGAGCAGTACTTC	CASSPAGRYEQYF
TRBV10-3	TRBD2	few	TRBJ2-5	TGTGCCATCAGTGAGGTCAGCGGGGAGGAGACCCAGTACTTC	CAISEVSGEETQYF
TRBV19	.	once	TRBJ1-1	TGTGCCAGTAGTAGTTCCTATGATGGGGCCAGGGAAGCTTTCTTT	CASSSSYDGAREAFF
TRBV28	TRBD1	.	TRBJ1-4	TGTGCCAGCAGTTCCCCCGGGACAGGGACTTCTGAAAAACTGTTTTTT	CASSSPGTGTSEKLFF
TRBV2	TRBD1	.	TRBJ1-2	TGTGCCAGCAGGCCCCAGACAGGGGGTACTTATGGCTACACCTTC	CASRPQTGGTYGYTF